This TCR beta chain was captured by sequencing in a study of OX40 agonist ivuxolimab in advanced cancers. About the research overall: Each dose-escalation patient presented with hepatocellular carcinoma, melanoma, renal cell or head and neck cancer. The study, taken as a whole, reports: At doses 0.1 to 3.0 mg/kg, CD4+ and CD8+ clones expanded. Individuals who were partial responders at 0.1-3.0 mg/kg had clonal expansion that ranked among the lowest.

As for this clone: What it recognizes is unknown.

Libraries were prepared by immunoSEQ multiplex PCR; TCRdb keeps only in-frame clonotypes and omits some of them. The sample carries roughly 89,000 clones, approximately 79% recorded once. The receptor was derived from an adult with an advanced solid tumor such as melanoma, head and neck, liver or kidney cancer. The sample was CD4+ or CD8+ T cells sorted from blood, taken in a trial of the OX40 agonist ivuxolimab.

The CDR3 region has the DNA TGTGCCAGCAGCTCGGGAGGTCCCCCAAGGTCACCCCTCCACTTT. Translating gives CASSSGGPPRSPLHF. The gene calls are TRBV11-2 and TRBJ1-6; D ambiguous. The germline V gene has CDR1 SGHAT and CDR2 FQNNGV. V was trimmed by 4 bases and J by 10 bases, leaving 17 bases between them. The CDR3 has 15 residues.